What follows is one T cell receptor beta chain and its context. Its cognate antigen has yet to be identified. No much larger clonotype is one base removed from it; base qualities were not supplied. At the junction V is shortened by 3 bases and J by 4 bases; bases outside the gene matches: 17. CDR1 and CDR2 are drawn from the germline V gene: SGDLS, YYNGEE. Including the terminal cysteine and phenylalanine, the CDR3 comprises 18 residues. Kept here is only the CDR3 DNA, which spans 54 bases and is read in frame from base 1. These data are taken from a study of cytomegalovirus exposure and HLA in healthy donors (dated by TCRdb to 2016 to 2017). As for the study more broadly: An earlier analysis of approximately 590 of the donors reported approximately 290 Gb of sequence data and 100 million to 130 million unique TCR beta sequences from about 180 million T cells. An earlier analysis of approximately 580 of the donors used high-throughput TCR beta sequencing to judge whether each TCR beta V gene segment behaved as functional or pseudogenic. Of the 300 to 400 genotyped donors, approximately 82% fell in the genetic ancestry cluster associated with self-reported Caucasian donors. An early release that covered fewer than 800 HLA-typed donors contained 300 to 350 gigabases of sequencing data and roughly 84 million unique TCR sequences. Donor age, sex, ethnicity and CMV serostatus were compiled alongside the repertoire data. Rather than using new phenotypic data, the later analysis identified candidate immune exposures from TCR beta sequences and from how often those sequences occurred across donors. Class I and class II HLA loci were covered by the typing at four-digit resolution. Besides the first cohort of approximately 710 subjects, a separate validation cohort made up of some 110 different subjects was used. To study patterns of TCR occurrence, a later analysis re-analyzed previously published TCR beta repertoires from around 670 donors and added high-resolution HLA genotyping. A later genetic analysis took genome-wide SNP genotypes for about three fifths of the roughly 700 donors and used that subset as a discovery cohort. The study aimed to test whether signatures of past pathogen exposure could be identified by cataloging public T cell receptors. Among some 400 genotyped donors of the cohort, an average of around 220,000 unique TCR beta nucleotide sequences was sequenced per donor, of which about 19% were non-productive. To predict cytomegalovirus infection status, the study combined high-throughput TCR immunosequencing, statistical association of individual TCRs with disease status, and machine learning. Because of strong linkage in the cohort, roughly five DR-DQ haplotypes were treated as single units for association and clustering. Typing coverage varied by locus: about 620-630 donors for A, B, C, DRB1 and DQB1; 522 for DQA1; over 600 for DPA1; around 490 for DPB1. Every repertoire in the discovery cohort had been generated on one and the same sequencing platform. The T cell repertoires of about 700 subjects were profiled by immunosequencing and related to cytomegalovirus serostatus. Beyond this particular receptor, the publication reports: Because the 87-base-pair reads could not distinguish some IMGT-functional V segments, including TRBV6-2 and TRBV6-3, those segments were excluded. Cytomegalovirus status was reported to be diagnosed by the classifier with high specificity and sensitivity in both the original and validation cohorts. Correlated functional status among segregating V segments might reflect linkage disequilibrium, but an unknown experimental factor could not be ruled out. A further reported finding was that TCR beta sequences accurately predicted the HLA-A and HLA-B alleles for most subjects in the first cohort. Because HLA typing was missing for some donors at each locus, association tests included only the typed subset. V-gene and J-gene trimming of TCR beta chains was associated with a missense DCLRE1C variant in a later genetic analysis, and the association was replicated in an independent cohort. In an earlier analysis of 450 to 750 of the donors, most TCR beta V segments appeared in productive rearrangements about 87% or about 30% of the time, broadly matching IMGT annotations. Several of the top co-occurrence clusters appeared to be linked to parvovirus B19, influenza, CMV and Epstein-Barr virus, according to a later analysis. A group of highly shared sequence variants was considered likely to be a technical artifact of the sequencing pipeline. Most TCR sequences were seen in very few donors, while some public TCRs were found in many individuals. The authors suggested that the approach could potentially be generalized to other disease states and immunological phenotypes. When HLA alleles, especially DR and DQ, strongly co-occurred, attributing TCR associations to individual alleles was difficult. The study listed approximately 160 TCR beta chains as associated with cytomegalovirus. Compared with equally common non-associated chains, HLA-associated TCR beta chains in a later analysis were more clonally expanded and had lower generation probabilities. According to a later genetic analysis, donors in an Asian-associated ancestry cluster had fewer N-insertions in productive TCRs than the approximately 650-donor mean. In vitro tests confirmed that a few of the cytomegalovirus-associated TCR beta chains recognize cytomegalovirus antigens. A later analysis associated 16,951 TCR beta sequences with specific HLA alleles at a false discovery rate of 0.05. A later analysis found that TCR association rates varied across HLA loci, with DRB1 alleles showing the most associated TCRs and HLA-C alleles the fewest. About 17 rarely observed V segments, including chromosome 9 orphons, were excluded from the earlier analysis of 550 to 700 of the donors because counts were too low. This cohort had only TCR beta chains sequenced, and the lack of alpha or paired-chain data limited which features could be detected. Roughly uniform sequencing depth across donors was assumed in presence/absence analyses, although this assumption may not hold. According to a later analysis, most CMV-associated TCR beta chains appeared to be HLA-restricted, and the HLA associations seemed to be driven largely by CMV exposure. The only immune exposure information available for the cohort was CMV serostatus.

The cohort consisted of some 730 healthy bone marrow donors. At the time of sampling, all cohort members were nominally healthy, though unrecorded immune exposures were likely present. The donor tested CMV seropositive, placing the donor among the roughly 270 seropositive members of the cohort. A peripheral blood sample was provided by each donor, and peripheral blood mononuclear cells were used for TCR beta sequencing. The Qiagen DNeasy Blood Extraction Kit was used to extract genomic DNA from the blood cell samples. Libraries came from the immunoSEQ multiplex PCR assay. The multiplex PCR relied on a mix of 60 forward primers for TCR Vbeta segments and 13 reverse primers for TCR Jbeta segments. Amplification of the CDR3 region of rearranged TCR beta genes was performed with a multiplex PCR assay on genomic DNA. The amplified TCR beta libraries were sequenced on the Illumina HiSeq System as 87-base-pair reads. The paper's data handling went like this. A later analysis tallied roughly 76 million unique TCR beta chains across the 600 to 700 repertoires, and roughly 11 million of those chains were shared by two or more donors. Raw reads were error-corrected and collapsed into unique sequences with a nearest-neighbor algorithm that merged closely related sequences to remove PCR and sequencing errors. V, D and J gene segments were assigned by aligning CDR3 sequences to IMGT reference sequences. For a sequence to be retained, a match of at least six nucleotides was required to both a V gene segment and a J gene segment. A rearrangement was called productive if the CDR3 had no stop codons and remained in frame with V and J, and every other rearrangement was called non-productive. CDR3 was defined by IMGT convention, running from the second conserved V-encoded cysteine to the conserved J-encoded phenylalanine. Sequences without an unambiguous match to a single V gene segment were excluded from the earlier analysis of about 630 of the donors. An earlier analysis of fewer than 750 of the donors called V segments functional above 56.7% productive rearrangements and segregating when the between-donor standard deviation exceeded 5%. A statistical classification framework was developed to diagnose cytomegalovirus status using the catalog of TCR beta chain sequences. In a later analysis, TCR nucleotide sequences were compared against IMGT/GENE-DB human TR gene sequences so that V and J genes could be assigned. The TCRdist pipeline was used in a later analysis to assign CDR3 sequences and most-parsimonious VDJ recombination scenarios. In a later analysis, each TCR beta chain was defined by its CDR3 amino acid sequence together with its V-gene family, and reads lacking a unique V-gene family were excluded. A later analysis removed several hundred highly shared, low-generation-probability nucleotide sequences to deal with suspected cross-contamination and a sequencing artifact. For each public chain, a later analysis derived a clonal expansion index from normalized ranks of inferred template counts within each repertoire. In a later analysis, generation probabilities were computed using a VDJ recombination model fitted to out-of-frame rearrangements, and the results were checked against IGoR. In a later analysis, TCR-TCR, TCR-HLA and TCR-CMV co-occurrence was scored with hypergeometric tests, and a repertoire-size bias correction was applied to TCR pairs. False discovery rates were estimated in a later analysis by permuting HLA or CMV assignments 20 times. A later analysis grouped co-occurring TCRs with DBSCAN, adding TCRdist sequence similarity when clustering within HLA-allele-positive subsets. Co-occurrence clustering excluded repertoires with fewer than 30,000 or more than 120,000 public chains, plus five with anomalous nucleotide sharing. As stored in TCRdb, this immuneACCESS dataset retains in-frame rearrangements with V and J assigned. A fraction of the clones does not appear; measured against another copy, unresolved V genes explain less than half of the discrepancy, and the remainder lacks a known reason. Clone size and the V and J calls come from that table; the DNA yielded D and trimming. In all, the sample holds approximately 100,000 clones, and 65% to 80% of those were seen once. Together, the top ten hold 10% to 13% of the sample.

Sequenced input: PBMCs. Recombination connected TRBV9 to TRBJ2-5, and 8 bases in between align with TRBD1. The TCR originated in a woman between 18 and 30 years old in good health and CMV-seropositive. The CDR3 here reads CASSAGQGGLGNRETQYF. The DNA sequence is as follows: TGTGCCAGCAGCGCTGGACAGGGCGGCCTCGGCAATCGAGAGACCCAGTACTTC. The full variable domain, completed from the reference TRBV9 and TRBJ2-5 proteins outside the CDR3, reads DSGVTQTPKHLITATGQRVTLRCSPRSGDLSVYWYQQSLDQGLQFLIQYYNGEERAKGNILERFSAQQFPDLHSELNLSSLELGDSALYFCASSAGQGGLGNRETQYFGPGTRLLVL.